These 9 T cell receptor beta chains were all obtained from the same sample, sequenced in a study of blood T cell repertoires in COVID-19. Produced via immunoSEQ multiplex PCR; TCRdb's table is partial and in-frame only. The repertoire holds fewer than 300,000 clones, 70% to 90% seen once, with about 2.5% in the top ten. Material for sequencing was peripheral blood. These receptor sequences come from a woman in her 70s with active or convalescent COVID-19.

Remarks on this clone: The same CDR3 arises from other DNA sequences in this sample as well. The chain carries TRBV6-6 and TRBJ2-1; 7 positions match TRBD2. The CDR3 is 12 amino acids. Germline lookup yields CDR1 MNHNY and CDR2 SVGAGI (reference sequence). V was clipped by 4 bases and J by 7 bases; unmatched bases: 1. The CDR3 sequence is CASSLGGNEQFF. CDR3 sequence (DNA): TGTGCCAGCAGTTTGGGGGGGAATGAGCAGTTCTTC.

This clone was counted once. The CDR3 protein is CASSLETGGADTQYF. Here the CDR3 DNA reads TGTGCCAGCAGCTTAGAGACAGGGGGTGCAGATACGCAGTATTTT. The J gene is TRBJ2-3, the V gene TRBV5-4, with TRBD1 identical over 9 bases. V was pared by 2 bases and J by 4 bases, with 5 bases of the junction left unmatched. Germline loops: CDR1 SGHNT, CDR2 YYREEE (reference sequence). This CDR3 contains 15 residues.

This clone was found once. This chain links TRBV4-3 with TRBJ1-4; 8 bases align to TRBD1. With V trimmed by 1 base and J by 14 bases, 9 bases remained unmatched. The CDR3 consists of 14 residues. Looked up from germline, CDR1 is LGHNA and CDR2 is YSLEER. CDR3 amino acids: CASSQGGQARPLFF. The CDR3 bases are TGCGCCAGCAGCCAAGGGGGACAGGCCCGCCCCCTGTTTTTT.

This clone has only a few counts. This sequence joins TRBV5-4 and TRBJ1-2; D possibly corresponds to TRBD1 (6 bases). The CDR3 covers 13 residues. The V gene lost 5 bases and the J gene lost 5 bases, with 13 bases spanning the gap. Germline-derived CDR1 and CDR2 are SGHNT and YYREEE (reference sequence). The CDR3 DNA reads as TGTGCCAGCAGACCAACAGGGAATTATGGCTACACCTTC. Translated, it gives CASRPTGNYGYTF.

This rearrangement joins TRBV11-2 to TRBJ1-1; a possible D gene is TRBD1 (5 bases). The CDR3 length is 16 residues. Trimming stripped 1 base from V and 4 bases from J, with 16 bases between. Germline V gives CDR1 SGHAT, CDR2 FQNNGV. The CDR3 loop reads CASSLVSGAAGTEAFF. The CDR3 DNA sequence: TGTGCCAGCAGCTTAGTAAGCGGGGCCGCGGGCACTGAAGCTTTCTTT.

The chain employs TRBV7-6 and TRBJ1-2, with TRBD1 matching 7 bases. V dropped 5 bases and J dropped 2; count of bases not matched to a gene: 8. This CDR3 contains 15 residues. CDR1 and CDR2 (germline): SGHVS, FNYEAQ. The CDR3 sequence is CASSPLGQWNYGYTF. The CDR3 DNA follows: TGTGCCAGCAGCCCACTGGGACAGTGGAACTATGGCTACACCTTC.

As to this clone: This CDR3 is also generated by other DNA sequences in the sample. The V gene is TRBV11-2, the J gene TRBJ2-7; possibly TRBD1 for D (6 bases). Germline V lookup: CDR1 SGHAT, CDR2 FQNNGV. Trimming cost V 6 bases and J 4 bases, with 10 bases left between them. CDR3 size: 12 residues. The CDR3 coding sequence is TGTGCCAGCAGTTCCCAGGGGTACGAGCAGTACTTC. Translated, it gives CASSSQGYEQYF.

The rearrangement uses TRBV18 and TRBJ1-2; the match to TRBD1 covers 8 bases. This CDR3 contains 15 residues. Germline V gives CDR1 KGHSH, CDR2 LQKENI. V lost 6 bases, J lost 2 bases, and 8 bases stayed unmatched. CDR3 amino acids: CASSPGQGNNYGYTF. CDR3 nucleotides: TGTGCCAGCTCTCCCGGACAGGGCAACAACTATGGCTACACCTTC.

The chain recombines TRBV10-3 with TRBJ1-4; D is uncertain. The length of the CDR3 is 13 residues. The germline V gene has CDR1 ENHRY and CDR2 SYGVKD. V was clipped by 5 bases and J by 8 bases, with 12 bases between them. The CDR3 here is CAISIDPGEKLFF. In DNA, the CDR3 is TGTGCCATCAGTATCGATCCCGGGGAAAAACTGTTTTTT.